Detailed here is one T cell receptor (beta chain). Random hexamers were used to reverse transcribe the RNA input (roughly 0.5 to 1 ug). One entry per CDR3 protein, called by TCRdb with MiXCR from the immunoSEQ multiplex PCR reads. Found here are 250,000 to 300,000 distinct CDR3 sequences, 85% of them singletons; the top ten hold approximately 0.2%. The sample belongs to a study of CD8 T cells in Susac syndrome. The CDR3 loop spans 15 amino acids. V dropped 0 bases and J dropped 0 bases, with 8 bases sitting between them. Germline CDR1 and CDR2: LGHNA and YSLEER. The specimen was CD8+ T cells from PBMCs. The genes are TRBV4-3 and TRBJ1-1; D remains unclear. The receptor's source is a human donor with multiple sclerosis. CDR3 in DNA: TGCGCCAGCAGCCAAGAAGGACTTTTGAACACTGAAGCTTTCTTT. Amino acid sequence: CASSQEGLLNTEAFF.